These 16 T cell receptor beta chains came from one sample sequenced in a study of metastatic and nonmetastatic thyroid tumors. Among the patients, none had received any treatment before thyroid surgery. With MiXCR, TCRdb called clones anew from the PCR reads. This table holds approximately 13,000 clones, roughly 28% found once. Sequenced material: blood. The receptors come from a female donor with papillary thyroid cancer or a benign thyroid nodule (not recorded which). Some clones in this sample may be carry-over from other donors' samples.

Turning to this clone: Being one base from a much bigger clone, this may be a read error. The CDR3 spells CASSQGRAGPMNTEAFF. Here the CDR3 DNA reads TGTGCCAGCAGCCAAGGGAGGGCAGGGCCCATGAACACTGAAGCTTTCTTT. This rearrangement joins TRBV4-2 to TRBJ1-1, with D possibly being TRBD1 (5 bases). The CDR3 length is 17 residues. Trimming cost V 1 base and J 0 bases, with 15 bases left between them. The germline V gene has CDR1 LGHNA and CDR2 YNFKEQ.

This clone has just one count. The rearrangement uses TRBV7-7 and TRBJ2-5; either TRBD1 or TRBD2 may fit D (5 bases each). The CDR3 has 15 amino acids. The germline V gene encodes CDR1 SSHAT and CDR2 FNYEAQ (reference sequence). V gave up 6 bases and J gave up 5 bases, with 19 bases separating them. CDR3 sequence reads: CASSLSGGILETQYF. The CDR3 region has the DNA TGTGCCAGCAGTCTAAGTGGGGGTATATTGGAGACCCAGTACTTC.

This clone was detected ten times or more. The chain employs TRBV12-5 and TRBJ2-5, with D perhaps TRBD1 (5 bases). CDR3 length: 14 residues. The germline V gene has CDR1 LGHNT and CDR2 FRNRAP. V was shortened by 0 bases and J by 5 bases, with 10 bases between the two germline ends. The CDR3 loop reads CASGLVGRVETQYF. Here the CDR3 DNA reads TGTGCTAGTGGTTTGGTCGGCAGGGTTGAGACCCAGTACTTC.

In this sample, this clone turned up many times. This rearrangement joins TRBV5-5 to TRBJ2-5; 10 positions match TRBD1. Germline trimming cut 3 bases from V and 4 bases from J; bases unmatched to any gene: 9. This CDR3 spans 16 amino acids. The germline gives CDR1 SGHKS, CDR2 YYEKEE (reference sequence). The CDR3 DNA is TGTGCCAGCAGCTCCCGTCGACAGGGGGCGCGAGAGACCCAGTACTTC. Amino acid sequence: CASSSRRQGARETQYF.

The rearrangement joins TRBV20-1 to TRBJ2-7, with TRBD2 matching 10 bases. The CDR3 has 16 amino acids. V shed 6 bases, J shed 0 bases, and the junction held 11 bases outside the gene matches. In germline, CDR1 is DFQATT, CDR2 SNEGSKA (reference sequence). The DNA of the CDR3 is TGCAGTGCCCACCAAGCCGGGACTAGCGTCTCCTACGAGCAGTACTTC. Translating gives CSAHQAGTSVSYEQYF.

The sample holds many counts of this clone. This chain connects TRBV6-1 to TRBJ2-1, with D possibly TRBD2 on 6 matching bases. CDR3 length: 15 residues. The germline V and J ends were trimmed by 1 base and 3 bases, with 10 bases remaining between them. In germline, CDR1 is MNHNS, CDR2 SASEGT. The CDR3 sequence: CASSEGRGLYNEQFF. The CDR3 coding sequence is TGTGCCAGCAGTGAAGGGAGGGGCCTCTACAATGAGCAGTTCTTC.

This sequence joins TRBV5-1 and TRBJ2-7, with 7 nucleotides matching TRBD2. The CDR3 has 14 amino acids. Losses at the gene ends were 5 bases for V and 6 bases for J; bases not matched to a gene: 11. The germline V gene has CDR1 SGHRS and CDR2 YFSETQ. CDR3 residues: CASRSRTGRSEQYF. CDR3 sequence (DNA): TGCGCCAGCAGATCAAGAACCGGGAGGTCCGAGCAGTACTTC.

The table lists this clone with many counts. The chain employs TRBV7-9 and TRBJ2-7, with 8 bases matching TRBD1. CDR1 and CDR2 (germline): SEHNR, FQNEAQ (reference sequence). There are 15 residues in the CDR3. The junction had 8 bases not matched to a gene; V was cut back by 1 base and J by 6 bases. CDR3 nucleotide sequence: TGTGCCAGCAGCTTAGTAAGGACAGGGCCCTCCGAGCAGTACTTC. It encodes CASSLVRTGPSEQYF.

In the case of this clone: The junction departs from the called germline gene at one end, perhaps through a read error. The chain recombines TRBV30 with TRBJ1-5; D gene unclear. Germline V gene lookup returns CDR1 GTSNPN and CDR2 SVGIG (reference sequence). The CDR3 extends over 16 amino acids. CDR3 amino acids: CAGSMKLAYSNQPQHF. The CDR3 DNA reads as TGTGCCGGGAGTATGAAGTTAGCCTATAGCAATCAGCCCCAGCATTTT. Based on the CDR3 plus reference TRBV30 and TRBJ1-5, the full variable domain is SQTIHQWPATLVQPVGSPLSLECTVEGTSNPNLYWYRQAAGRGLQLLFYSVGIGQISSEVPQNLSASRPQDRQFILSSKKLLLSDSGFYLCAGSMKLAYSNQPQHFGDGTRLSIL.

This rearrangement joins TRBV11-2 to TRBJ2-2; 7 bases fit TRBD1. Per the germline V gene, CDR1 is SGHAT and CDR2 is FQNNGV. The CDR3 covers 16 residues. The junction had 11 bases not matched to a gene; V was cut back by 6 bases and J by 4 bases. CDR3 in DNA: TGTGCCAGCAGGGGGGAGACAGGGACGGTCACCGGGGAGCTGTTTTTT. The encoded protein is CASRGETGTVTGELFF.

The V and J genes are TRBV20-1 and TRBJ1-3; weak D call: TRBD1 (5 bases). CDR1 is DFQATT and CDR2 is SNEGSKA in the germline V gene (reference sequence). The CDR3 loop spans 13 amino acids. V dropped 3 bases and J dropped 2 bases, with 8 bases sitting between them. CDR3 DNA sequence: TGCAGTGCTAGTCAGGGCCCTGGAAACACCATATATTTT. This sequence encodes CSASQGPGNTIYF.

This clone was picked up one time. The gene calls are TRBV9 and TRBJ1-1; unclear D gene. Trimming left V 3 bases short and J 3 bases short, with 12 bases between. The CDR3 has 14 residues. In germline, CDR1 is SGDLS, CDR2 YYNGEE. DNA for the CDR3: TGTGCCAGCAGCGGGCTGGAGGGATACACTGAAGCTTTCTTT. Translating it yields CASSGLEGYTEAFF. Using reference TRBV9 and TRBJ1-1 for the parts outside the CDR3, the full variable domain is DSGVTQTPKHLITATGQRVTLRCSPRSGDLSVYWYQQSLDQGLQFLIQYYNGEERAKGNILERFSAQQFPDLHSELNLSSLELGDSALYFCASSGLEGYTEAFFGQGTRLTVV.

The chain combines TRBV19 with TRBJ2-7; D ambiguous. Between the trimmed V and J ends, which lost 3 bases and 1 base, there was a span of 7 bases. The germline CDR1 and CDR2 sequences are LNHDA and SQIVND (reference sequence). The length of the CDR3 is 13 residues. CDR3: CASSMGVSYEQYF. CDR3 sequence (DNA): TGTGCCAGTAGTATGGGCGTATCCTACGAGCAGTACTTC.

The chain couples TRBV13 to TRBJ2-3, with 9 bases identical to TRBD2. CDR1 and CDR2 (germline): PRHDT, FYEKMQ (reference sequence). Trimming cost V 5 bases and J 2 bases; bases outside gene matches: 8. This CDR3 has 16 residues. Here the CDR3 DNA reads TGTGCCAGCAGCCTGCGACTAGCGGACCACACAGATACGCAGTATTTT. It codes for CASSLRLADHTDTQYF.

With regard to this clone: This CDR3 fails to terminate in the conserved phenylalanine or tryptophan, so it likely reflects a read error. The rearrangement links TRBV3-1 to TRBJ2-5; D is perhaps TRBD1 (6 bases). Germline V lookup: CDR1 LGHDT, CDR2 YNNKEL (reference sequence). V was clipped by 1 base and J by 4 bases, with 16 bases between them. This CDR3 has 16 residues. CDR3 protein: CASSQVPTGPPETQYL. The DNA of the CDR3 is TGTGCCAGCAGCCAAGTTCCCACAGGGCCCCCAGAGACCCAGTACTTA.

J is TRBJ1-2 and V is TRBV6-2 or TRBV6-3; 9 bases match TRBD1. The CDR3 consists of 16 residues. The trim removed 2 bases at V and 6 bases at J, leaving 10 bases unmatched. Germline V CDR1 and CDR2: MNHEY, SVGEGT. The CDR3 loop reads CASSYRVGQGPDGYTF. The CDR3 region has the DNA TGTGCCAGCAGTTACAGAGTGGGACAGGGCCCCGATGGCTACACCTTC.